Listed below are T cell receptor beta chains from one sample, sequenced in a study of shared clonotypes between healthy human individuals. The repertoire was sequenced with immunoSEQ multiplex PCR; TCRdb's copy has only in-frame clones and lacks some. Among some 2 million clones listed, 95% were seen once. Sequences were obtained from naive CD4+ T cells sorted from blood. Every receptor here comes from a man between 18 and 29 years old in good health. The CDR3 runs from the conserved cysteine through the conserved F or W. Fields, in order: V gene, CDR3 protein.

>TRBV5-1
CASRTGHSYEQYF
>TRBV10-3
CAISVDRAGSGEQYF
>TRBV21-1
CASSSGTGNYEQYF
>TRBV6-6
CASSREAGEQYF
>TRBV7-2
CASSLGGTQETQYF
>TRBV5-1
CASSLAGGSYGYTF
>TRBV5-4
CASSLRDYVETQYF
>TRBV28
CASSLLNRGQSYEQYF
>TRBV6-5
CASSYSGEQYF
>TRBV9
CASSGPPTGLDGYTF
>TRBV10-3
CAISESSPGGSKKLFF
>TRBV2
CASGDSVIAEAFF
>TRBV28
CASSFPGGANTGELFF
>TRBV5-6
CASSLTGGTEAFF
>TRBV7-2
CASSLAVGDQPQHF
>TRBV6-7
CASTMQVPGTESSYEQYF
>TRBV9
CAWGSRVNSPLHF
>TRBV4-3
CASSQEPNQPQHF
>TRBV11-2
CASSQTSGQRDEQFF
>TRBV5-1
CASSPTSGSTDTQYF
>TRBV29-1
CSVEDGAAKTYEQYF
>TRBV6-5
CASSYDPGRETQYF
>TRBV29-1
CSVSAGNYNEQFF
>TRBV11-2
CASSLISGTTYEQYF
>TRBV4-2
CASSQEHMAGELFF
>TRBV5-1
CASSSGGDYNEQFF
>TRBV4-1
CASSMGSTDTQYF
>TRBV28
CASSLTGTGRQPQHF
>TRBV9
CASSPQTGGSYEQYF
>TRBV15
CATSRDPGLNTEAFF
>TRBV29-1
CSVVRGIGSNEQFF
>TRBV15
CATSRDAAAETQYF
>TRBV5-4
CASSFTGRLGNTIYF
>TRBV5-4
CASSSNRGTKRASGANVLTF
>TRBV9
CASSVDRLAGTEQFF
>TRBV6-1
CASSEMVGSVGTQYF
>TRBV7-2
CASSLGGGADTQYF
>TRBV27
CASRPGGGSNQPQHF
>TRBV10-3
CATAGTGDTEAFF
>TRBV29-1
CSVKTGKETQYF
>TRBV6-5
CASRTGTSGINEQFF
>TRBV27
CASSTRQKNTEAFF
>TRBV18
CASSPGEPKTQYF
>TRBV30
CAWNLNTEAFF
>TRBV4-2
CASSQEFGLNTEAFF
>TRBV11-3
CASSFATGQGNQPQHF
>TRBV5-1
CASSSPGGQGYTF
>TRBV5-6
CASSKAGINIQYF
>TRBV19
CASREGEGATEAFF
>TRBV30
CACSGGADTQYF
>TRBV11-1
CASSSDGANSPLHF